This T cell receptor (beta chain) was sequenced in a study of T cell changes during pregnancy in multiple sclerosis. TCRdb keeps only in-frame clones here, not all; method: immunoSEQ multiplex PCR. The sample carries approximately 38,000 clones, 92% recorded once. Trimming left V 2 bases short and J 1 base short, with 6 bases between. The CDR3 is made up of 13 amino acids. Germline CDR1 and CDR2: SGDLS and YYNGEE. This clone was seen more than once but under ten times. The input for sequencing was CD8+ T cells from peripheral blood mononuclear cells, taken in the third trimester of pregnancy. The chain has TRBV9 and TRBJ1-1; D is uncertain. The TCR comes from a female donor with multiple sclerosis, enrolled in a pregnancy study. The CDR3 region is CASSVSQNTEAFF. CDR3 nucleotide sequence: TGTGCCAGCAGCGTTAGCCAGAACACTGAAGCTTTCTTT.